This TCR beta chain derives from a study of blood T cells in healthy people across ages. This clonotype has a handful of counts. With each sample, at least 5 micrograms of total RNA were extracted. Germline V gives CDR1 SGHTA, CDR2 FQGTGA. The length of the CDR3 is 15 residues. V shed 5 bases and J shed 0 bases, with 14 bases lying between them. Alongside a J-beta primer mix, a sample-barcoded 5' primer served in a second PCR lasting roughly 6 to 12 cycles. A minimum of 2.5 million CDR3-containing paired-end reads was obtained for each sample. TCRdb re-called the 5' RACE reads with MiXCR, one entry per CDR3 protein. The sample shows some 760,000 distinct CDR3 sequences, about 25% of them seen only once. These same records also appear under a second study, on T cells of mothers and their children. From that second work: Overlap in related mother-child pairs always slightly exceeded unrelated pairs, never significantly.

This chain uses TRBV7-3 with TRBJ2-7; D gene unclear. Specimen: blood. This clonotype was sampled from a boy between 5 and 17 years old in good health. The CDR3 sequence is CASSPQVGSSYEQYF. The DNA of the CDR3 is TGTGCCAGCAGCCCCCAGGTTGGAAGCTCCTACGAGCAGTACTTC. The full variable domain, rest sourced from reference TRBV7-3 and TRBJ2-7, is GAGVSQTPSNKVTEKGKYVELRCDPISGHTALYWYRQSLGQGPEFLIYFQGTGAADDSGLPNDRFFAVRPEGSVSTLKIQRTERGDSAVYLCASSPQVGSSYEQYFGPGTRLTVT.